This T cell receptor (beta chain) was sequenced in a study of glioma-infiltrating T cells after dendritic cell vaccination. Overall study findings and caveats: Estimated pretreatment TIL content predicted outcome after dendritic cell vaccination.

V trimming: 3 bases; J trimming: 4 bases; junction bases outside the gene matches: 10. This CDR3 spans 17 amino acids. Looked up from germline, CDR1 is SGHRS and CDR2 is YFSETQ. Described time point: after dendritic cell vaccination, including at tumor progression/relapse. Fresh-frozen tumor tissue and more than two years of survival data were available for all. All glioblastoma patients lacked an isocitrate dehydrogenase mutation. Assay used: immunoSEQ multiplex PCR; TCRdb lists only in-frame clones, some missing. The sample yields around 90,000 clones, about 81% seen once. Of note for this clone: What it binds is not known.

The V call is TRBV5-1, the J call TRBJ2-3; TRBD2 aligns across 11 bases. Material: blood, obtained after dendritic cell vaccination. The sequence came from a human donor with glioblastoma. CDR3: CASSSAKLAGVADTQYF. As DNA, the CDR3 is TGCGCCAGCAGCTCCGCCAAACTAGCGGGAGTGGCAGATACGCAGTATTTT.